These 21 T cell receptor beta chains were all obtained from the same sample, sequenced in a study of blood T cell repertoires in COVID-19. Clones were sequenced by immunoSEQ multiplex PCR, and TCRdb holds only the in-frame ones, with some missing. The data show about 160,000 clones, 65% to 85% seen once. Sequenced material: peripheral blood. The receptors shown here come from a man aged 55 to 69 with active or convalescent COVID-19.

This rearrangement joins TRBV10-1 to TRBJ1-2; D unresolved. The CDR3 is 12 amino acids. The V and J ends lost 6 bases and 0 bases respectively, with 5 bases between them. Germline-derived CDR1 and CDR2 are WNHNN and SYGVQD (reference sequence). The CDR3 is CASRWPNYGYTF. CDR3 nucleotide sequence: TGCGCCAGCAGGTGGCCTAACTATGGCTACACCTTC.

This chain connects TRBV18 to TRBJ1-3; D is perhaps TRBD1 (6 bases). V dropped 0 bases and J dropped 0 bases, with 15 bases sitting between them. CDR1 KGHSH and CDR2 LQKENI come from the germline V gene. The CDR3 runs 18 residues. As DNA, the CDR3 is TGTGCCAGCTCACCACCGAATGCTCAGGGGAGCTCTGGAAACACCATATATTTT. The encoded protein is CASSPPNAQGSSGNTIYF.

This chain connects TRBV7-2 to TRBJ2-2; D remains unclear. With 3 bases removed from V and 6 bases from J, the gap between germline ends came to 8 bases. CDR3 length: 13 residues. The germline V gene encodes CDR1 SGHTA and CDR2 FQGNSA. For the CDR3, the DNA is TGTGCCAGCAGCTTGCGGCGTGCCGGGGAGCTGTTTTTT. It encodes CASSLRRAGELFF.

This clone has a single count. The genes are TRBV6-5 and TRBJ2-7; D gene ambiguous. V lost 3 bases, J lost 0 bases, and 9 bases lay in between. CDR1 is MNHEY, CDR2 SVGAGI, per germline. This CDR3 has 14 residues. The CDR3 DNA reads TGTGCCAGCAGTTATACAGCTAACTCCTACGAGCAGTACTTC. Encoded protein: CASSYTANSYEQYF.

The chain carries TRBV10-3 and TRBJ1-2, with 7 bases that match TRBD1. The CDR3 has 15 amino acids. Germline values: CDR1 ENHRY, CDR2 SYGVKD. Germline trimming cut 5 bases from V and 0 bases from J; bases unmatched to any gene: 6. The CDR3: CAISRQGTPNYGYTF. CDR3 DNA: TGTGCCATCAGTCGACAGGGAACCCCTAACTATGGCTACACCTTC.

V gene TRBV5-1 combines with J gene TRBJ2-7; 8 positions match TRBD1. V dropped 5 bases and J dropped 5; count of bases not matched to a gene: 12. Per the germline V gene, CDR1 is SGHRS and CDR2 is YFSETQ. The CDR3 covers 15 residues. CDR3: CASRPSPGQEHEQYF. The CDR3 DNA is TGCGCCAGCAGACCTTCCCCGGGACAGGAACACGAGCAGTACTTC. Together with reference TRBV5-1 and TRBJ2-7, the CDR3 gives the full variable domain: KAGVTQTPRYLIKTRGQQVTLSCSPISGHRSVSWYQQTPGQGLQFLFEYFSETQRNKGNFPGRFSGRQFSNSRSEMNVSTLELGDSALYLCASRPSPGQEHEQYFGPGTRLTVT.

The rearrangement links TRBV5-1 to TRBJ2-2; 7 bases are a match to TRBD2. Germline loops: CDR1 SGHRS, CDR2 YFSETQ. The CDR3 length is 16 residues. Unmatched junction bases numbered 18, after V lost 6 bases and J lost 10 bases. The CDR3 loop reads CASKTMASGLREELFF. In DNA, the CDR3 is TGCGCCAGCAAAACAATGGCTAGCGGTCTACGGGAGGAGCTGTTTTTT. The whole variable domain, remainder taken from reference TRBV5-1 and TRBJ2-2, is KAGVTQTPRYLIKTRGQQVTLSCSPISGHRSVSWYQQTPGQGLQFLFEYFSETQRNKGNFPGRFSGRQFSNSRSEMNVSTLELGDSALYLCASKTMASGLREELFFGEGSRLTVL.

The V and J genes are TRBV5-1 and TRBJ1-3; D call uncertain. The germline V gene has CDR1 SGHRS and CDR2 YFSETQ. The CDR3 totals 14 residues. V was shortened by 3 bases and J by 0 bases, with 7 bases between the two germline ends. The CDR3 reads CASSSGISGNTIYF. DNA of the CDR3: TGCGCCAGCAGCTCTGGCATCTCTGGAAACACCATATATTTT.

CDR3 in amino acids: CASSLAQGRTEAFF. CDR3 sequence (DNA): TGTGCCAGCAGCTTAGCCCAGGGGAGAACTGAAGCTTTCTTT. The rearrangement links TRBV11-2 to TRBJ1-1; weak D call: TRBD1 (6 bases). CDR1 SGHAT and CDR2 FQNNGV come from the germline V gene. This CDR3 contains 14 residues. The ends were cut back, 1 base at V and 5 bases at J, with 11 bases in the middle.

The V call is TRBV5-6, the J call TRBJ1-5, with TRBD1 matching over 8 bases. V dropped 4 bases and J dropped 4; count of bases not matched to a gene: 7. This CDR3 has 15 residues. The V gene's germline CDR1 is SGHDT and CDR2 YYEEEE. CDR3 bases: TGTGCCAGCAGCGCTGACAGGGGCGGGAATCAGCCCCAGCATTTT. Translated: CASSADRGGNQPQHF.

The V gene is TRBV5-6, the J gene TRBJ1-4, with TRBD1 identical over 7 bases. The CDR3 extends over 15 amino acids. Per the germline V gene, CDR1 is SGHDT and CDR2 is YYEEEE. After removal of 2 bases from V and 8 bases from J, the junction contained 9 bases not matched to a gene. The CDR3 DNA reads TGTGCCAGCAGCTTAACAACAGGGGTAGGGGAAAAACTGTTTTTT. Its translation: CASSLTTGVGEKLFF.

V is TRBV11-2 and J is TRBJ1-2, with D perhaps TRBD1 (5 bases). CDR3 size: 13 residues. Between the trimmed V and J ends, which lost 3 bases and 7 bases, there was a span of 12 bases. Per the germline V gene, CDR1 is SGHAT and CDR2 is FQNNGV. CDR3 nucleotide sequence: TGTGCCAGCAGCTTCACGGCAGGGTCTGGCTACACCTTC. Its translation is CASSFTAGSGYTF.

CDR3 nucleotide sequence: TGTGCCAGCAGTGAAGGAGCGGGGGTTTCCTACAATGAGCAGTTCTTC. This translates into CASSEGAGVSYNEQFF. The chain combines TRBV2 with TRBJ2-1, with 8 bases that match TRBD2. This CDR3 is built from 16 residues. J was trimmed by 1 base and V by 1 base; bases with no gene match: 3. The germline CDR1 and CDR2 sequences are SNHLY and FYNNEI.

V and J are TRBV2 and TRBJ2-7, with TRBD1 identical over 8 bases. CDR1 is SNHLY, CDR2 FYNNEI, per germline. This CDR3 comprises 15 residues. V lost 7 bases, J lost 4 bases, and 12 bases stayed unmatched. The CDR3 region has the DNA TGTGCCAGCAACGAAAGACAGGGGAGAACGTACGAGCAGTACTTC. It codes for CASNERQGRTYEQYF.

CDR3 sequence reads: CASSSWTGANEKLFF. Written as DNA, the CDR3 is TGTGCCAGCAGTTCCTGGACAGGGGCTAATGAAAAACTGTTTTTT. V and J are TRBV6-5 and TRBJ1-4; 9 bases fit TRBD1. The length of the CDR3 is 15 residues. CDR1 is MNHEY, CDR2 SVGAGI, per germline. The V segment lost 4 bases and the J segment 3 bases; nucleotides outside the gene matches: 3.

The chain links TRBV7-9 to TRBJ2-5, with 9 bases identical to TRBD1. Germline V gene data show CDR1 as SEHNR and CDR2 as FQNEAQ (reference sequence). This CDR3 has 13 amino acids. The junction had 3 bases not matched to a gene; V was cut back by 5 bases and J by 5 bases. As DNA, the CDR3 is TGTGCCAGCAGCCTCGGGACAGGGGAGACCCAGTACTTC. Amino acids: CASSLGTGETQYF.

V is TRBV5-4 and J is TRBJ2-7; 10 bases fit TRBD1. The CDR3 length is 15 residues. With V trimmed by 4 bases and J by 4 bases, 8 bases remained unmatched. Germline values: CDR1 SGHNT, CDR2 YYREEE (reference sequence). The CDR3 coding sequence is TGTGCCAGCAGCCCGGGACAGGGGCTTTTTTACGAGCAGTACTTC. It translates to CASSPGQGLFYEQYF.

The chain joins TRBV28 to TRBJ2-2; 14 nucleotides match TRBD2. CDR1 is MDHEN and CDR2 is SYDVKM in the germline V gene. Unmatched junction bases numbered 12, after V lost 3 bases and J lost 0 bases. The CDR3 has 21 amino acids. This CDR3 is CASSFAGMGLAGAANTGELFF. Here the CDR3 DNA reads TGTGCCAGCAGTTTCGCCGGGATGGGACTAGCGGGAGCCGCGAACACCGGGGAGCTGTTTTTT.

CDR3 coding DNA: TGTGCCAGCAGTACGACAGGGAAGTTCGATCAGCCCCAGCATTTT. It encodes CASSTTGKFDQPQHF. V is TRBV27 and J is TRBJ1-5; TRBD1 agrees at 7 bases. Germline CDR1 MNHEY, CDR2 SMNVEV (reference sequence). The CDR3 length is 15 residues. Trimming took 5 bases from V and 5 from J; bases not matched to a gene: 9.

This clone was detected a few times. The V gene is TRBV12-3 or TRBV12-4, the J gene TRBJ1-1; D call uncertain. With 6 bases removed from V and 7 bases from J, the gap between germline ends came to 12 bases. This CDR3 contains 12 residues. The DNA of the CDR3 is TGTGCCAGCAGGCCAACAACTATTGAAGCTTTCTTT. It encodes CASRPTTIEAFF.

CDR3 amino acids: CASSLVSPGGRNRNEQFF. As DNA, the CDR3 is TGTGCCAGCAGCTTAGTAAGTCCCGGGGGACGGAACCGCAATGAGCAGTTCTTC. The chain uses TRBV7-6 and TRBJ2-1; a weak D match, TRBD2 (6 bases). The CDR3 consists of 18 residues. V was cut by 1 base and J by 6 bases, with 22 bases left in between. Per the germline V gene, CDR1 is SGHVS and CDR2 is FNYEAQ.